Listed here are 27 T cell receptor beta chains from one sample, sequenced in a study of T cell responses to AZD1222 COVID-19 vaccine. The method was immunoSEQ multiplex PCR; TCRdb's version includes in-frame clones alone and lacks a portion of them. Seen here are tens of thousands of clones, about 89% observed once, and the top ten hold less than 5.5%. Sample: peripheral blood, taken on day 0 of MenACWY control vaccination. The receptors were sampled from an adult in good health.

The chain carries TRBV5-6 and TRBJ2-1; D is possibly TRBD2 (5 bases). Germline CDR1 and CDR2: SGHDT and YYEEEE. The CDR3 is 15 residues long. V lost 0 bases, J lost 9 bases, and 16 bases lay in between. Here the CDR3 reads CASSLGGGARVEQFF. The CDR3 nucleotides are TGTGCCAGCAGCTTGGGCGGAGGCGCCCGCGTTGAGCAGTTCTTC.

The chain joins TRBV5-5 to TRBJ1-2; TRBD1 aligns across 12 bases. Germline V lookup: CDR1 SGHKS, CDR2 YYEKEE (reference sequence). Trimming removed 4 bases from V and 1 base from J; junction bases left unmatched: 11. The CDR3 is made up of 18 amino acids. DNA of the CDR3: TGTGCCAGCAGCCCGGGGAAGGGACAGGGGGCCTTTAACTATGGCTACACCTTC. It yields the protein CASSPGKGQGAFNYGYTF. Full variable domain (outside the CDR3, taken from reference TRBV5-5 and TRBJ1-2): DAGVTQSPTHLIKTRGQQVTLRCSPISGHKSVSWYQQVLGQGPQFIFQYYEKEERGRGNFPDRFSARQFPNYSSELNVNALLLGDSALYLCASSPGKGQGAFNYGYTFGSGTRLTVV.

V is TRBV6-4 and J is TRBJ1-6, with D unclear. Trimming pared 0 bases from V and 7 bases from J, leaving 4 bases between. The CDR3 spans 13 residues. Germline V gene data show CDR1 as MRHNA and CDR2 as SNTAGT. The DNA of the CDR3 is TGTGCCAGCAGTGACTCAGTGAATTCACCCCTCCACTTT. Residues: CASSDSVNSPLHF.

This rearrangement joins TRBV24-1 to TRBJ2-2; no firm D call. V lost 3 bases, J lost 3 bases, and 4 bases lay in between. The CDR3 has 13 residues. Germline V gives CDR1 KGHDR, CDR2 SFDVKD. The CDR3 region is CATSDRDTGELFF. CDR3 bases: TGTGCCACCAGTGATAGGGACACCGGGGAGCTGTTTTTT.

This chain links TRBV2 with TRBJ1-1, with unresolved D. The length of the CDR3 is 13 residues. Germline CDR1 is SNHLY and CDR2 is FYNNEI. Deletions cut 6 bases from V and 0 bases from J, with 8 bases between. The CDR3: CASRYSVNTEAFF. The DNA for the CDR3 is TGTGCCAGCAGGTACAGTGTGAACACTGAAGCTTTCTTT. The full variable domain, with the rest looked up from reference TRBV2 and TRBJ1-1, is EPEVTQTPSHQVTQMGQEVILRCVPISNHLYFYWYRQILGQKVEFLVSFYNNEISEKSEIFDDQFSVERPDGSNFTLKIRSTKLEDSAMYFCASRYSVNTEAFFGQGTRLTVV.

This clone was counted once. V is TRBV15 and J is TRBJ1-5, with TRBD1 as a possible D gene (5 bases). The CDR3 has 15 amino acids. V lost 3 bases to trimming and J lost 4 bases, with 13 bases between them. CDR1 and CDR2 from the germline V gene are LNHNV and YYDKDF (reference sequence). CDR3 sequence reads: CATSSGTLGNQPQHF. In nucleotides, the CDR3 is TGTGCCACCAGCAGTGGGACCTTGGGAAATCAGCCCCAGCATTTT. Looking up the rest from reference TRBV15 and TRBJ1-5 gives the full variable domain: DAMVIQNPRYQVTQFGKPVTLSCSQTLNHNVMYWYQQKSSQAPKLLFHYYDKDFNNEADTPDNFQSRRPNTSFCFLDIRSPGLGDTAMYLCATSSGTLGNQPQHFGDGTRLSIL.

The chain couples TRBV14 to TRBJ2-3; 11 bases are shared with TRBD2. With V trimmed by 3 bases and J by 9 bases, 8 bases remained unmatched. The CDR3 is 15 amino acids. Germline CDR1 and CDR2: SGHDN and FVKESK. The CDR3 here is CASSQGTSGRDTQYF. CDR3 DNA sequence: TGTGCCAGCAGCCAGGGAACTAGCGGGAGAGACACGCAGTATTTT.

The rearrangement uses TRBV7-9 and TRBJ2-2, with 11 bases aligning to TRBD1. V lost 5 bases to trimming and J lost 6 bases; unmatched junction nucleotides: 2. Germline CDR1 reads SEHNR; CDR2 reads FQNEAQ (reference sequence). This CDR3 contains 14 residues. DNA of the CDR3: TGTGCCAGCAGCCAGGACAGGGGGCCCGGGGAGCTGTTTTTT. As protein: CASSQDRGPGELFF.

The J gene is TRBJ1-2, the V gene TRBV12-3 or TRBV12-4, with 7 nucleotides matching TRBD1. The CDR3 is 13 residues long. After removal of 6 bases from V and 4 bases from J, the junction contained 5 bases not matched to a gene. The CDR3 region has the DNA TGTGCCAGCAGCTCACAGGGGCGCTATGGCTACACCTTC. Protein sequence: CASSSQGRYGYTF.

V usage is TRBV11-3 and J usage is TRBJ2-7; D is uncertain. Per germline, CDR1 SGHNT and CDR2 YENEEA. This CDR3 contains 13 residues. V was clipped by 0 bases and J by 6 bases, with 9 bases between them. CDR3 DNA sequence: TGTGCCAGCAGCTTAGACGATCCAGGCGAGCAGTACTTC. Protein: CASSLDDPGEQYF.

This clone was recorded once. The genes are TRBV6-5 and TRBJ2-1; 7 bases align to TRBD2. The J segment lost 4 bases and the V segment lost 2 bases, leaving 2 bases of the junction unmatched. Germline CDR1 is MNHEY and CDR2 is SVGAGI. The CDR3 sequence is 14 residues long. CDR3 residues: CASSYLREYNEQFF. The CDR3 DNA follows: TGTGCCAGCAGTTACCTGCGGGAGTACAATGAGCAGTTCTTC.

CDR3 residues: CASSQGNYGYTF. The CDR3 DNA is TGTGCCAGCTCACAGGGAAACTATGGCTACACCTTC. V is TRBV18 and J is TRBJ1-2, with D uncertain. V was shortened by 4 bases and J by 2 bases, with 5 bases between the two germline ends. CDR3 length: 12 amino acids. Looked up from germline, CDR1 is KGHSH and CDR2 is LQKENI.

The CDR3 region is CASSPTSGSTDTQYF. As DNA, the CDR3 is TGTGCCAGCAGCCCGACTAGCGGGAGCACAGATACGCAGTATTTT. The V call is TRBV3-1 (or the pseudogene TRBV3-2), the J call TRBJ2-3; 10 nucleotides align to TRBD2. Looked up from germline, CDR1 is LGHDT and CDR2 is YNNKEL (reference sequence). Losses at the gene ends were 4 bases for V and 0 bases for J; bases not matched to a gene: 1. This CDR3 is 15 amino acids long.

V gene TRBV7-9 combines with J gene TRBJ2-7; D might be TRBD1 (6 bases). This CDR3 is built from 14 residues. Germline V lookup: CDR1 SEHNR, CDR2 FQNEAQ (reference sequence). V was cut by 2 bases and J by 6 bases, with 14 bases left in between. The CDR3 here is CASSLTPGESEQYF. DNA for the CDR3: TGTGCCAGCAGCTTAACGCCAGGGGAGTCCGAGCAGTACTTC.

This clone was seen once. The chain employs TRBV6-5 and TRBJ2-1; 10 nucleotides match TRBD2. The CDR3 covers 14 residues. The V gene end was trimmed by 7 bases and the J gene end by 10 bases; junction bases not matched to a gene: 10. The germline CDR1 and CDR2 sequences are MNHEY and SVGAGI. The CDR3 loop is CASTRLAGVEEQFF. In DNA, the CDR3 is TGTGCCAGCACGCGGCTAGCGGGAGTTGAGGAGCAGTTCTTC.

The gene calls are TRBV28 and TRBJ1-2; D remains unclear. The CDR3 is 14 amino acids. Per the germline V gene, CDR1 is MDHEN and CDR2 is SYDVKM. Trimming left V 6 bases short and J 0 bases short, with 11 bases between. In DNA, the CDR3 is TGTGCCAGCAGCGTTTCACCAGCTAACTATGGCTACACCTTC. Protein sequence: CASSVSPANYGYTF.

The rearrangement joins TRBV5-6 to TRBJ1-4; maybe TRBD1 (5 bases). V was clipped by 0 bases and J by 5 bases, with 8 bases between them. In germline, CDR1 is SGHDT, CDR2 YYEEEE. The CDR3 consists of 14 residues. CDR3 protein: CASSLAGPNEKLFF. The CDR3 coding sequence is TGTGCCAGCAGCTTGGCGGGGCCCAATGAAAAACTGTTTTTT.

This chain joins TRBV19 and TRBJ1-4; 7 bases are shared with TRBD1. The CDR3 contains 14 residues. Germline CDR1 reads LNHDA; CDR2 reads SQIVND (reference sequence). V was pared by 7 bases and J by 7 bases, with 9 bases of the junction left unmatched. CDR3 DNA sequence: TGTGCCAGTACAAACCGGGACAGAGGTGAAAAACTGTTTTTT. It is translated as CASTNRDRGEKLFF.

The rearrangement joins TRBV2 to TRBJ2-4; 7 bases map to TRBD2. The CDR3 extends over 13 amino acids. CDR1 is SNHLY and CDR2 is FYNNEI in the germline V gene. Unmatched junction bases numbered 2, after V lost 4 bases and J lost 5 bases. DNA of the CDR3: TGTGCCAGCAGTGGGGACTACCAAAACATTCAGTACTTC. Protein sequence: CASSGDYQNIQYF.

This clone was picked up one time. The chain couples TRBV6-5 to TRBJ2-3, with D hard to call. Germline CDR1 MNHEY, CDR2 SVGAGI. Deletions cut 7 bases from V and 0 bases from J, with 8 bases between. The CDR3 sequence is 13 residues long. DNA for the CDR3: TGTGCCAGCACGCTGCGGAGCACAGATACGCAGTATTTT. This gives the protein CASTLRSTDTQYF.

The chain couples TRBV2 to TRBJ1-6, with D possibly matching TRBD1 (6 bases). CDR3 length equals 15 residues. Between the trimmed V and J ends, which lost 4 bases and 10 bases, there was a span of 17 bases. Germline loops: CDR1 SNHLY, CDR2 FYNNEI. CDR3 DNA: TGTGCCAGCAGTGCCAGGCCAGGGGTTGACTCACCCCTCCACTTT. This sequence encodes CASSARPGVDSPLHF.

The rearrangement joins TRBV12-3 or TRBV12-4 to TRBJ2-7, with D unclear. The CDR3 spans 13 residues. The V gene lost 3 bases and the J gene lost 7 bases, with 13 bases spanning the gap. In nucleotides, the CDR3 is TGTGCCAGCAGTTTGGTTCCCGGCCGGGAGCAGTACTTC. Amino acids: CASSLVPGREQYF.

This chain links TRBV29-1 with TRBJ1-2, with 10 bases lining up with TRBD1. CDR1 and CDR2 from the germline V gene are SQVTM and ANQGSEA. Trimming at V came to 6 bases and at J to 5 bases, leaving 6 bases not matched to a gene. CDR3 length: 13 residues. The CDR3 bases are TGCAGCGTCGAGACAGGGGGCGGATATGGCTACACCTTC. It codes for CSVETGGGYGYTF.

CDR3 region: CASKPGEQETQYF. The CDR3 nucleotides read TGTGCCAGCAAACCGGGAGAGCAAGAGACCCAGTACTTC. This sequence joins TRBV6-5 and TRBJ2-5; tentatively, D is TRBD2 (6 bases). There are 13 residues in the CDR3. The V end was cut by 7 bases, the J end by 2 bases, with 11 bases between. The germline V gene has CDR1 MNHEY and CDR2 SVGAGI.

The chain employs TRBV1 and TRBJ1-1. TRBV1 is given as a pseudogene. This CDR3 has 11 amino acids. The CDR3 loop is CTSSQYWEAFF. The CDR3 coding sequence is TGCACCAGCAGCCAATATTGGGAAGCTTTCTTT.

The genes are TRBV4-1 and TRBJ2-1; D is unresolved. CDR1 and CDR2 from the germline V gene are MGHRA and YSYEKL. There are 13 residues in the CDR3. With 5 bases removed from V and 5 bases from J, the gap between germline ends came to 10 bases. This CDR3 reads CASSADGDNEQFF. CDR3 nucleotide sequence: TGCGCCAGCAGCGCTGACGGAGACAATGAGCAGTTCTTC.

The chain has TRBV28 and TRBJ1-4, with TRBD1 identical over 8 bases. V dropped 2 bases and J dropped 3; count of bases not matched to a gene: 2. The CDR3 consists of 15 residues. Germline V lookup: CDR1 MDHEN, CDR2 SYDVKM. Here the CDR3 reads CASSLRTGPNEKLFF. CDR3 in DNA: TGTGCCAGCAGTTTAAGGACAGGGCCTAATGAAAAACTGTTTTTT.